A selection of T cell receptor beta chains follows, all from one sample in a study of blood T cell repertoires in COVID-19. The data were produced by immunoSEQ multiplex PCR, yet TCRdb's version contains in-frame clones alone and is incomplete. The data hold about 160,000 clones, with about 85% observed a single time. Sequenced input: peripheral blood. The receptors were sampled from a man older than 75 with COVID-19, enrolled during active disease. The CDR3 runs from the conserved cysteine through the conserved F or W. D genes are given only for firm matches.

v_gene	j_gene	d_gene	CDR3aa
TRBV14	TRBJ1-2	.	CASSQEPRAGGYTF
TRBV2	TRBJ1-1	.	CASSPTGGPNTEAFF
TRBV3-1/TRBV3-2	TRBJ2-3	.	CASSQASGGGTQYF
TRBV5-1	TRBJ2-7	TRBD1	CASAGGQGMVGEQYF
TRBV7-3	TRBJ2-1	.	CASSLVGEDEQFF
TRBV7-2	TRBJ1-4	.	CASSSGGNGEKLFF
TRBV9	TRBJ1-1	.	CASSPTGQGFAEAFF
TRBV3-1/TRBV3-2	TRBJ1-2	.	CASSPLRGANYGYTF
TRBV7-2	TRBJ1-1	.	CASSLAAGGSATEAFF
TRBV12-3/TRBV12-4	TRBJ1-1	TRBD1	CASSPDRRAFF
TRBV12-5	TRBJ1-2	TRBD1	CASGFRDRGGYTF
TRBV4-1	TRBJ1-3	TRBD1	CASSYGQGMSLSGNTIYF
TRBV6-6	TRBJ2-3	.	CASSYYTGFIDTQYF
TRBV27	TRBJ2-1	TRBD1	CASSARDRNEQFF
TRBV18	TRBJ2-5	.	CASSPAVQETQYF
TRBV5-6	TRBJ1-6	.	CASRGTRSSPLHF